The rows below give T cell receptor beta chains drawn from one sample of a study of blood T cells in healthy people across ages. Using its own MiXCR run on the 5' RACE reads, TCRdb lists one record per CDR3 protein. The sample records 1.5 million or so distinct CDR3 sequences, around 40% being singletons. Input material: blood. All receptors derive from a woman younger than 35 in good health. The CDR3 runs from the conserved cysteine through the conserved F or W.

TRBJ2-3,13,TRBV5-1,CASSGSGTDTQYF
TRBJ1-1,14,TRBV9,CASSELLGNTEAFF
TRBJ2-3,16,TRBV7-6,CASSVGTELRTDTQYF
TRBJ2-5,15,TRBV2,CASSRDTSYVETQYF
TRBJ2-3,16,TRBV7-2,CASSLAGFTSTDTQYF
TRBJ1-1,14,TRBV7-2,CASSRTRTLSEAFF
TRBJ2-7,14,TRBV20-1,CSARDRKGTYEQYF
TRBJ2-4,13,TRBV29-1,CSVGPGLGNIQYF
TRBJ2-5,15,TRBV5-1,CASRRTQGALETQYF
TRBJ2-3,17,TRBV7-8,CASSRPYGTGSTDTQYF
TRBJ1-2,11,TRBV20-1,CSAVFNYGYTF
TRBJ1-1,15,TRBV5-1,CASSFARGMNTEAFF
TRBJ2-6,14,TRBV4-3,CASSQSIGANVLTF
TRBJ2-1,15,TRBV7-2,CASRIAGSAYNEQFF
TRBJ2-7,16,TRBV9,CASSGRLATYLNEQYF
TRBJ2-3,12,TRBV29-1,CSVVNGGDTQYF
TRBJ2-1,17,TRBV6-2/TRBV6-3,CASSSGLAGRSYNEQFF
TRBJ2-7,14,TRBV27,CASSLYRGVNEQYF
TRBJ1-2,8,TRBV29-1,CSPDEHTF
TRBJ2-7,15,TRBV5-6,CASSLSSGRSGEQYF
TRBJ2-5,15,TRBV18,CASSPKGLPQETQYF
TRBJ2-7,13,TRBV12-3/TRBV12-4,CASSFDWSYEQYF